This TCR beta chain was recorded in a study of cytomegalovirus exposure and HLA in healthy donors. General study results and limits: Cytomegalovirus status was reportedly diagnosed by the classifier with high sensitivity and specificity.

This clone appeared a few times. Its antigen is as yet unknown. Primers: 60 Vbeta forward and 13 Jbeta reverse. Sequencing was performed with immunoSEQ multiplex PCR; in TCRdb, only in-frame clones are kept and a portion is missing. The table shows over 150,000 clones, with less than 85% occurring only once. The CDR3 has 15 residues. Germline assignment: CDR1 LNHNV and CDR2 YYDKDF (reference sequence). The trim removed 3 bases at V and 1 base at J, leaving 3 bases unmatched. Sequences were obtained from PBMCs. This chain connects TRBV15 to TRBJ1-5; 7 positions match TRBD1. The receptor's source is a girl aged 5 to 17 in good health and CMV-seropositive. The CDR3 sequence: CATSSRGNSNQPQHF. In DNA form, the CDR3 reads TGTGCCACCAGCAGCAGGGGGAACAGCAATCAGCCCCAGCATTTT.